This TCR beta chain was sequenced for a study of blood T cell repertoires in COVID-19. About the research overall: The samples span acute and convalescent COVID-19 from the United States, Italy and Spain. The analysed material was cDNA or gDNA that came from T cells, B-cell-depleted T cells, or PBMCs.

In this sample, this clone turned up many times. Other DNA variants within this sample encode the same CDR3. In the study's own analysis: Reference gene primer amplification yielded estimated nucleated cell counts. Assay: immunoSEQ multiplex PCR; the TCRdb copy retains only in-frame clones and omits some. The DNA gave D and trimming, while V, J and clone size come from that table. The sample lists about 240,000 clones; 70% to 85% were seen once. Germline CDR1 MGHRA, CDR2 YSYEKL. The CDR3 loop spans 15 amino acids. The junction had 6 bases not matched to a gene; V was cut back by 3 bases and J by 4 bases.

Sequenced input: peripheral blood. The rearrangement uses TRBV4-1 and TRBJ1-2, with 9 bases that match TRBD1. The receptor comes from a woman of 80 years or more with acute or convalescent COVID-19. The CDR3 DNA reads as TGCGCCAGCAGCCACCCCGGGACAGGGATCTATGGCTACACCTTC. Translation gives CASSHPGTGIYGYTF.